This T cell receptor beta chain derives from a study of blood T cell repertoires in COVID-19. Study details: The United States, Italy and Spain provided the acute and convalescent COVID-19 samples. PBMCs, B-cell-depleted T cells, or T cells provided the cDNA or gDNA that made up the material.

The CDR3 is 16 residues long. Trimming cost V 5 bases and J 8 bases, with 24 bases left between them. The germline V gene encodes CDR1 SGHTA and CDR2 FQGNSA. Seattle's enrolled individuals joined amid active infection and were then monitored longitudinally. Per the study methods: Researchers report that nucleated cell counts were estimated from reference gene primer amplification. TCRdb keeps only in-frame clones here, not all; method: immunoSEQ multiplex PCR. The DNA gave D and trimming, while V, J and clone size come from that table. The sample shows 240,000 or so clones, roughly four fifths of them seen only once.

The sequencing input was peripheral blood. This chain uses TRBV7-2 with TRBJ1-2; D gene uncertain. This TCR was recovered from an elderly woman with COVID-19, enrolled during active disease. The DNA for the CDR3 is TGTGCCAGCAGCAACGCCCCTCCTACCGACCCGGGAGGCTACACCTTC. It yields the protein CASSNAPPTDPGGYTF. Full variable domain (remainder filled in from reference TRBV7-2 and TRBJ1-2): GAGVSQSPSNKVTEKGKDVELRCDPISGHTALYWYRQSLGQGLEFLIYFQGNSAPDKSGLPSDRFSAERTGGSVSTLTIQRTQQEDSAVYLCASSNAPPTDPGGYTFGSGTRLTVV.